This TCR beta chain derives from a study of blood T cell repertoires in COVID-19. V lost 9 bases, J lost 8 bases, and 24 bases lay in between. In germline, CDR1 is KGHDR, CDR2 SFDVKD. The CDR3 length is 16 residues. Clones were read by immunoSEQ multiplex PCR, and TCRdb kept only the in-frame ones, dropping some. The table records under 150,000 clones, around 80% of them present only once. Sequencing used peripheral blood. The rearrangement uses TRBV24-1 and TRBJ1-4; D is possibly TRBD1 (5 bases). This TCR came from a woman of 80 years or more with active or convalescent COVID-19. DNA of the CDR3: TGTGCCACCGCCCGCGGGCAGGGAGGCGAAAACGAAAAACTGTTTTTT. Protein sequence: CATARGQGGENEKLFF.